What follows is one T cell receptor (beta chain) and its context. The sample originates from a study of T cells in Graves' hyperthyroidism and ophthalmopathy. The wider study: At the time of initial diagnosis and before any treatment, peripheral blood was collected.

Fresh peripheral blood, 9.5 to 10 ml of it, supplied the PBMCs. Amplification of TCR beta CDR3 regions used RNA as the template. During a first-round RT-PCR of the TCR CDR3, the HTBI primer set was used. TCRdb re-called the multiplex PCR reads with MiXCR, one entry per CDR3 protein. In the table there are around 690,000 distinct CDR3 sequences, 17% of which are singletons. There are 16 residues in the CDR3. CDR1 and CDR2 (germline): SEHNR, FQNEAQ (reference sequence). The V segment lost 3 bases and the J segment 4 bases; nucleotides outside the gene matches: 5. The sample consisted of blood. This TCR was recovered from a man aged 45-65 years with Graves' hyperthyroidism. The chain uses TRBV7-9 and TRBJ2-2; 10 nucleotides agree with TRBD2. CDR3 nucleotides: TGTGCCAGCAGCTTTGCTAGCGGGAGTATCACCGGGGAGCTGTTTTTT. It is translated as CASSFASGSITGELFF.